Reported below is one T cell receptor (beta chain). No antigen is known for it. The data derive from a study of CD8 T cells in Susac syndrome. Study results and limitations: Clonal expansion was absent from the CD4+ T cell repertoires in Susac syndrome.

A quantity of 0.5 to 1 ug RNA underwent reverse transcription using random hexamers. TCRdb independently ran MiXCR on the immunoSEQ multiplex PCR reads; one entry per CDR3 protein. The table records 70,000 to 75,000 distinct CDR3 sequences, 93% of them present only once. Negative isolation yielded the CD8+ and CD4+ T cells, while FACS enriched the TEMRA cells. The sequence was collected from a human donor with Susac syndrome. Input material: CD4+ T cells from PBMCs.

CDR3 nucleotides: TGCGCCAGCCACCAAGGCGGGACAGGCCAAGAGACCCAGTACTTC. Residues: CASHQGGTGQETQYF. The V call is TRBV5-1, the J call TRBJ2-5; 8 bases fit TRBD1. The V and J ends lost 7 bases and 1 base, in that order; junction bases with no gene match: 9. The CDR3 runs 15 residues. The germline gives CDR1 SGHRS, CDR2 YFSETQ.